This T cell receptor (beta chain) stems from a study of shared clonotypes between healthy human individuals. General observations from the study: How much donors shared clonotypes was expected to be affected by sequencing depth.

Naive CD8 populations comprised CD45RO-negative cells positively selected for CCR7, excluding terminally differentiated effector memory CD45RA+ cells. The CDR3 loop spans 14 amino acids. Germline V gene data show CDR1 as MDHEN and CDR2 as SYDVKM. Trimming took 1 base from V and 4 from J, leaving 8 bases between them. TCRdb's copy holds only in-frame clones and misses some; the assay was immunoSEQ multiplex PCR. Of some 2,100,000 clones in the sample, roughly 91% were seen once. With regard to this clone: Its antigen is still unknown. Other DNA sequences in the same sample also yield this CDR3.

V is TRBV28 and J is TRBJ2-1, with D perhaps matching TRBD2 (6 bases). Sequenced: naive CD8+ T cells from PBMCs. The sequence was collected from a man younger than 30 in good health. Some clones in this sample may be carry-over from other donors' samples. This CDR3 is CASSLLGLYNEQFF. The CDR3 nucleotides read TGTGCCAGCAGTTTATTGGGACTTTACAATGAGCAGTTCTTC.